This entry is about one T cell receptor beta chain. It lacks a known antigen. No per-base quality is available; no much larger clone lies one base away. These data belong to a study of Ad26.COV2.S vaccination and SARS-CoV-2 variants (dated by TCRdb to 2020 to 2022). Regarding the complete study: Donors in the vaccine arm were drawn from COV1001, a multicentre, randomized, double-blind, placebo-controlled phase I-IIa trial testing Ad26.COV2.S in healthy adults. Blinding of investigators to trial group allocation was maintained during experiments and outcome assessment. Ad26.COV2.S was administered intramuscularly at 5 x 10^10 or 1 x 10^11 viral particles, either as a single shot or as two shots given 56 days apart. Trial participants were randomized into five groups of five: low-dose or high-dose Ad26.COV2.S given once or twice, or placebo on both occasions. TCRbeta repertoire sequencing served as the tool for gauging how specific and how broad the SARS-CoV-2-reactive T cell receptors were following Ad26.COV2.S vaccination. A total of some 30 samples were included in the TCR-sequenced set, comprising approximately 20 Ad26.COV2.S vaccine recipients, 5 placebo recipients and 8 SARS-CoV-2 convalescent individuals.

Overall study outcomes, separate from this receptor: Spike-specific TCR breadth was higher in Ad26.COV2.S recipients than in placebo recipients (P = 0.0014). Non-spike TCR breadth was comparable between vaccine and placebo recipients, consistent with the vaccine containing only spike. According to the authors, total T cell responses may have been underestimated by the TCR breadth and depth analyses. Substantial breadth of spike-specific CD8+ and CD4+ T cell responses was reported after vaccination. The study was not powered to compare responses between vaccine doses or regimens.

TCRbeta CDR3 regions were sequenced with the immunoSEQ Assay. After extraction, genomic DNA underwent amplification by bias-controlled multiplex PCR, followed by high-throughput sequencing. The study's processing was this. Collapsing and filtering of sequences were performed to quantify the absolute abundance of each unique TCRbeta CDR3 region. T cell fraction was estimated by normalizing TCRbeta template counts to usable DNA, with usable DNA measured through amplification of reference genes found in all nucleated cells. Repertoire TCRs were annotated as SARS-CoV-2-specific by exact matching of V gene, CDR3 amino acid sequence and J gene to a known reactive TCR set. The reference SARS-CoV-2 TCR set was obtained from MIRA and was filtered for enrichment in COVID-19-positive ImmuneCODE repertoires, whereby public or cross-reactive TCRs were removed. Using the MIRA antigens, annotated TCRs were further analysed by specific ORF or by position within an ORF. Breadth was defined as the number of annotated unique rearrangements divided by the total number of unique productive rearrangements, and depth was defined as the summed frequency of the annotated unique rearrangements. TCR breadth was compared between groups using two-sided Wilcoxon rank-sum tests. This immuneACCESS table, as held by TCRdb, lists in-frame sequences with V and J called but not all clones. Of the missing ones, under half trace to an unresolved V gene in checked studies; the others have no known cause. That table supplies the V and J calls and clone size; D and trimming were determined from the DNA. Present in this sample are over 400,000 clones, roughly 89% of which were seen just once. Of the sample, 2.5% falls within the top ten clones.

V drops 3 bases and J drops 8 bases, leaving 10 bases in between. From the cysteine through the phenylalanine, the CDR3 covers 12 amino acids. Left in the record is the CDR3 DNA by itself, 36 bases read in frame from the first base. The germline V gene supplies CDR1 ENHRY and CDR2 SYGVKD. The treatment or condition tag for this specimen amounts to: about 20 received Ad26.COV2.S at low or high dose, single or two shots; 5 received placebo; per-sample allocation not given. For vaccine and placebo recipients, the sequenced repertoires came from samples collected on day 63 after the first injection. In Cohort 1b, roughly 25 adults aged 18-55 years were enrolled at a single site in Boston, USA, between 29 July and 7 August 2020. As a vaccine, Ad26.COV2.S was a replication-incompetent adenovirus type 26 vector that expressed a prefusion-stabilized SARS-CoV-2 spike protein derived from the original Wuhan strain.

The clonotype comes from a person between 18 and 60 years old who received the Ad26.COV2.S COVID-19 vaccine or a placebo. Here the chain combines TRBV10-3 and TRBJ2-5; the D gene assignment is ambiguous. The sample in question was peripheral blood, obtained in a trial of Ad26.COV2.S vaccine versus placebo. The nucleotide sequence is given as TGTGCCATCAGTGACCCCCCAAGAACCCAGTACTTC. Translated, it gives CAISDPPRTQYF.